This T cell receptor (beta chain) was captured in a study of CD8+ T cells in alopecia areata. Across the study: Treated patients took oral tofacitinib at 5 to 10 mg twice daily. General study results and limits: Many of the expanded lesional clones endured in scalp and blood while on tofacitinib.

As for treatment: oral pan-JAK inhibitor, 5-10 mg twice daily. The authors extracted RNA and reverse transcribed it into cDNA as the sequencing template. The method was immunoSEQ multiplex PCR; TCRdb's version includes in-frame clones alone and lacks a portion of them. This table has over 150,000 clones, 50% to 60% appearing once. With respect to this clone: Its cognate antigen is unknown.

V lost 3 bases to trimming and J lost 4 bases, with 10 bases between them. Germline values: CDR1 GTSNPN, CDR2 SVGIG (reference sequence). CDR3 length: 13 amino acids. The chain employs TRBV30 and TRBJ2-1; tentatively, D is TRBD1 (5 bases). The sample in question was CD4+ T cells sorted from blood, obtained at week 4, from a patient treated with tofacitinib. The receptor's source is a human donor with alopecia areata. CDR3 in DNA: TGTGCCTGGAGAAGGGGAAGATACAATGAGCAGTTCTTC. It is translated as CAWRRGRYNEQFF. Full variable domain (outside the CDR3, taken from reference TRBV30 and TRBJ2-1): SQTIHQWPATLVQPVGSPLSLECTVEGTSNPNLYWYRQAAGRGLQLLFYSVGIGQISSEVPQNLSASRPQDRQFILSSKKLLLSDSGFYLCAWRRGRYNEQFFGPGTRLTVL.